The clone carrying this T cell receptor (beta chain) has more than one count but fewer than ten. These data originate in a study of shared clonotypes between healthy human individuals. Profiled with immunoSEQ multiplex PCR; TCRdb holds only in-frame clones, not every one. There are nearly 1,000,000 clones in the sample; over 75% occur only once, and roughly 1.5% lies in the top ten. CDR1 is SGDLS, CDR2 YYNGEE, per germline. The CDR3 spans 13 residues. V lost 3 bases and J 4 bases, leaving 8 bases between the germline ends. The material sequenced was memory CD4+ T cells sorted from blood. Indicated subset: CD45RA-negative fraction. The TCR was taken from a man between 18 and 35 years old in good health. The gene calls are TRBV9 and TRBJ2-1; weak D call: TRBD2 (6 bases). Here the CDR3 reads CASSAGTYNEQFF. The CDR3 nucleotides are TGTGCCAGCAGCGCCGGGACTTACAATGAGCAGTTCTTC.